This paragraph reports one T cell receptor (beta chain). Its binding antigen is unknown. Base qualities were left out, and no much larger clone turns up one base away. This record comes from a study of T-cell memory formation after mild COVID-19 (dated by TCRdb to the early 2020s). In terms of the full investigation: TCR sequence clusters from the two donors were largely donor specific. In two donors, T-cell clones that expanded and contracted after mild COVID-19 were followed by sequencing TCRalpha and TCRbeta repertoires longitudinally. The cohort was made up of two young adult volunteers, one female and one male, who were previously healthy.

Study-wide findings and limitations: Balanced CD4/CD8 phenotypes were observed for clones contracting from day 15 to 85, whereas a bias towards CD4+ was observed for a second wave of clones expanding from day 15 to 37. Contracting CD4+ clones turned up mainly in the CM and EM memory subsets, whereas EMRA was where CD8+ clones were enriched. Only two mild cases were covered by the study, and larger cohorts that include severe cases with pre-infection samples were considered necessary. The detection of some responding clones in pre-infection memory suggests that pre-existing cross-reactive memory T cells joined the SARS-CoV-2 response. SARS-CoV-2 specificity of the second-wave clones peaking on day 37 was not confirmed.

Ficoll-Paque density gradient centrifugation was used to isolate PBMCs. TCRdb names Illumina NovaSeq 6000 as the instrument used. TCRalpha and TCRbeta cDNA libraries were constructed by 5'RACE with constant-segment primers, with sample barcodes and unique molecular identifiers being introduced. RNA was extracted from every sample with Trizol reagent. Amplification of the libraries took two PCR steps, and the second step added a second sample barcode plus Illumina TruSeq adapters. The libraries were sequenced on an Illumina NovaSeq using 2 x 150 bp paired-end reads. The paper's data handling went like this. With migec v1.2.7, reads were demultiplexed and then collapsed into UMI-guided consensus sequences. Using mixcr v2.1.11, UMI consensuses were aligned to TRA and TRB V and J templates and then assembled into clonotypes. Expanded or contracted clonotypes were those called significant by both edgeR and NoisET, with noise models trained on biological replicates. edgeR calls used a false discovery rate-adjusted p below 0.01 and a log2 fold-change threshold of 1. As an exploratory analysis of dynamics, max-normalized trajectories of the 1000 most abundant clonotypes were examined by PCA with hierarchical clustering. Separately sequenced CD4+ and CD8+ repertoires were used to assign the CD4 or CD8 phenotype of responding clones. The public sequencing data were trimmed at Q25 with fastp and processed into clonotypes with MiXCR by TCRdb, which kept only in-frame beta chains. When rows share a CDR3 protein, they turn into one entry using the most common DNA and genes. The V and J calls reflect TCRdb's pipeline rather than the authors' work. In all, the sample holds 200,000 or so distinct CDR3 sequences, and about 17% of those were seen once. In total, the top ten clones hold 2% to 3% of the sample.

Taken from cysteine to phenylalanine, the CDR3 has 16 residues. Only CDR3 DNA is held: 48 bases, read in frame from base 1. The germline V gene (reference sequence) specifies SEHNR as CDR1 and FQNEAQ as CDR2. V trim: 4 bases; J trim: 4 bases; unmatched bases: 10. This TCR came from an adult woman who had mild COVID-19 (a few samples of this study predate the infection). The sample titles of this study are shuffled in the database, so cell type and time point are left out; the donor was told from shared clones. Sequenced sample: PBMCs or a T cell subset sorted from them (not recorded which). The chain joins TRBV7-9 to TRBJ1-2, with 9 bases aligning to TRBD1. The nucleotides read TGTGCCAGCAGCTCATACCGGGACAGGGTTTCCTATGGCTACACCTTC. Translated, it reads CASSSYRDRVSYGYTF. Where the CDR3 stops, the reference TRBV7-9 and TRBJ1-2 genes take over; the full variable domain is DTGVSQNPRHKITKRGQNVTFRCDPISEHNRLYWYRQTLGQGPEFLTYFQNEAQLEKSRLLSDRFSAERPKGSFSTLEIQRTEQGDSAMYLCASSSYRDRVSYGYTFGSGTRLTVV.